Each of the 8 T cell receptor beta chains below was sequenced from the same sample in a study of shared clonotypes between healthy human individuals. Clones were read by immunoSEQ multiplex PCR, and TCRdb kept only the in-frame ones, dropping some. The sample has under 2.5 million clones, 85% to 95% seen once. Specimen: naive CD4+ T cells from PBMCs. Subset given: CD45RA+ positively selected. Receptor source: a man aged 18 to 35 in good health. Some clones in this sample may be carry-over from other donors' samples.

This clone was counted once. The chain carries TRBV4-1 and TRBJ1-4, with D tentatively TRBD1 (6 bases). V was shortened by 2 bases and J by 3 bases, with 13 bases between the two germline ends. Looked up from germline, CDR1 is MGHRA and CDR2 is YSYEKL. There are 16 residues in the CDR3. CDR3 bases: TGCGCCAGCAGCCAACTGCAGGGGATGTCTAATGAAAAACTGTTTTTT. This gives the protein CASSQLQGMSNEKLFF.

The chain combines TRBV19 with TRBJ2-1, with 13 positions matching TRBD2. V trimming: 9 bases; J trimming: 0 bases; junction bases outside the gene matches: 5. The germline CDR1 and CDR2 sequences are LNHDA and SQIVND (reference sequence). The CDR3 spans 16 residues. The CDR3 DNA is TGTGCCAGCGGAGGACTAGCGGGAGCCTCCTACAATGAGCAGTTCTTC. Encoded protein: CASGGLAGASYNEQFF.

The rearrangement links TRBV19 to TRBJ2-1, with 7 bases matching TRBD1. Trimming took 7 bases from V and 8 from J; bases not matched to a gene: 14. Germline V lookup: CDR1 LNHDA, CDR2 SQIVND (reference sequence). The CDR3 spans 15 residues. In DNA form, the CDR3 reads TGTGCCAGTAACAACAGGGGCACCCCTGTCGATGAGCAGTTCTTC. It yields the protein CASNNRGTPVDEQFF.

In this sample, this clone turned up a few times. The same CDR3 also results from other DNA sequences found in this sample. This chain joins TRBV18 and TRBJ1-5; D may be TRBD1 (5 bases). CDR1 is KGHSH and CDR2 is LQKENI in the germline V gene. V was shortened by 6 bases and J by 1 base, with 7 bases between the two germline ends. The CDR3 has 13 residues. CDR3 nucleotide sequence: TGTGCCAGCTCGCGGGACAGCAATCAGCCCCAGCATTTT. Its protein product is CASSRDSNQPQHF.

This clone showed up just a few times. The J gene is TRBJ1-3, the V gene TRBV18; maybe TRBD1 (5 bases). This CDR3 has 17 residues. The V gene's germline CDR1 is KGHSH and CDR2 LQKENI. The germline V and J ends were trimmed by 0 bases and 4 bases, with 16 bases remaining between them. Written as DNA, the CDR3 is TGTGCCAGCTCACCACCCGCAGGGATCGTAGCAGGAAACACCATATATTTT. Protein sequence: CASSPPAGIVAGNTIYF.

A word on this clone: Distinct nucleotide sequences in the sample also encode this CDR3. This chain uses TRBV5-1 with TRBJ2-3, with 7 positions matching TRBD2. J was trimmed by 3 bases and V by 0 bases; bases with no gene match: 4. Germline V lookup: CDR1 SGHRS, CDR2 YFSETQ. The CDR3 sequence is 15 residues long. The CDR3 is CASSLGGRGTDTQYF. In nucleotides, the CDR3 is TGCGCCAGCAGCTTGGGCGGGAGAGGGACAGATACGCAGTATTTT.

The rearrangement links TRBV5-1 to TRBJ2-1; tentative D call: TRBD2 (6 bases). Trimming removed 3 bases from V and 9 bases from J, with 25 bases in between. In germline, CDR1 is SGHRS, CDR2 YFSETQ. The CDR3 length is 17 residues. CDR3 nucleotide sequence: TGCGCCAGCAGCTCGAGTAACTTACTAGCCTACTTCTCTGAGCAGTTCTTC. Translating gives CASSSSNLLAYFSEQFF. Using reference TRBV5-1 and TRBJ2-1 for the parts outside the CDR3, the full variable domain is KAGVTQTPRYLIKTRGQQVTLSCSPISGHRSVSWYQQTPGQGLQFLFEYFSETQRNKGNFPGRFSGRQFSNSRSEMNVSTLELGDSALYLCASSSSNLLAYFSEQFFGPGTRLTVL.

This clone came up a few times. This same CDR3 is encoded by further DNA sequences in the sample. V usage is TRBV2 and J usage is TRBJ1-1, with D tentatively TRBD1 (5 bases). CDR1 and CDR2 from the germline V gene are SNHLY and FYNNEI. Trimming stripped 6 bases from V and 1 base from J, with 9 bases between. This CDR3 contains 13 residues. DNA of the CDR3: TGTGCCAGCAGCGCCGACAGGAACACTGAAGCTTTCTTT. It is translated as CASSADRNTEAFF.